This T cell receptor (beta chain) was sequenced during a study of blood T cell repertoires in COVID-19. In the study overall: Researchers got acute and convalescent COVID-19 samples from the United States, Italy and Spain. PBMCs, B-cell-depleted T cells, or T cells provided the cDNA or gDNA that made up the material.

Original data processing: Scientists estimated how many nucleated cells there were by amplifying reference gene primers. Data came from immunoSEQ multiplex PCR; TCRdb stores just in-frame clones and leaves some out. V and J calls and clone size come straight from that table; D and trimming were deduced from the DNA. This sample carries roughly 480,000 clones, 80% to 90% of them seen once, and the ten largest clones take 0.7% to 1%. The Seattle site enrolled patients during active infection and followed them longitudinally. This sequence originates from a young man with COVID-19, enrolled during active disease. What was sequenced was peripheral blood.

The CDR3 DNA reads TGCGCCAGCAGCCACCCAGGGGGCGGCTACGAGCAGTACTTC. Amino acid sequence: CASSHPGGGYEQYF. J is TRBJ2-7 and V is TRBV4-1, with 8 bases lining up with TRBD1. The ends lost 3 bases at V and 3 bases at J; junction bases unmatched: 4. The CDR3 contains 14 residues. The germline CDR1 and CDR2 sequences are MGHRA and YSYEKL.